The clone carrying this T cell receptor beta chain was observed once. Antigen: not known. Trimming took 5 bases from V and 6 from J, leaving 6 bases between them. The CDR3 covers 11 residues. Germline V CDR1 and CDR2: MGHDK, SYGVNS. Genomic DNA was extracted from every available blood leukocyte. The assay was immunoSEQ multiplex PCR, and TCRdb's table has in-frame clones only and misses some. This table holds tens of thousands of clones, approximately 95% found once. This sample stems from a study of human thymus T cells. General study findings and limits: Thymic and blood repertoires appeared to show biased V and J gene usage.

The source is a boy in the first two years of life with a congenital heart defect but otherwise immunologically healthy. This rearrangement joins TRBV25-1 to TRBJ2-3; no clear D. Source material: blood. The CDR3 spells CASSIGDTQYF. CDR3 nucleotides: TGTGCCAGCAGTATCGGGGATACGCAGTATTTT.